This T cell receptor (beta chain) was found in a study of tumor and adjacent non-tumor tissue in lung cancer. Findings and limits, study-wide: Patients with more diverse tumor TCRs had worse survival. In normal lung, the top 100 clones were significantly more dominant than in tumor. Compared with tumor, normal lung showed significantly lower TCR diversity.

The sample holds one count of this clonotype. Its matching antigen is unknown. Sequence at one end of the junction differs from germline and may be a read error. A modified ARM-PCR protocol with three rounds of nested PCR amplified TCRbeta. TCRdb used MiXCR to reprocess the multiplex PCR reads, holding one entry per CDR3 protein. The repertoire consists of 65,000 to 75,000 distinct CDR3 sequences, with 73% occurring once and the leading ten covering about 28%. This CDR3 has 17 amino acids. From germline, CDR1 is DFQATT and CDR2 SNEGSKA (reference sequence). The template was RNA from unsorted bulk tissue.

The clonotype comes from a man aged 60-69 years with non-small cell lung cancer. Sequenced material: lung tumor tissue. This chain connects TRBV20-1 to TRBJ2-1; weak D call: TRBD1 (5 bases). The CDR3 nucleotides read TGCAGTGCTAGAGGCCTTAGAGAGCTCTCGTGGGGCAATAAGCAGTTCTTC. Protein sequence: CSARGLRELSWGNKQFF.